This T cell receptor beta chain comes out of a study of OX40 agonist ivuxolimab in advanced cancers. Looking at the study overall: The study treated patients with ivuxolimab, an agonistic anti-OX40 (CD134) antibody. Every patient in dose escalation had hepatocellular carcinoma, melanoma, renal cell or head and neck cancer.

Per the germline V gene, CDR1 is SGHDN and CDR2 is FVKESK. The CDR3 sequence is 11 residues long. The V and J ends lost 6 bases and 1 base respectively, with 2 bases between them. Sequencing was performed with immunoSEQ multiplex PCR; in TCRdb, only in-frame clones are kept and a portion is missing. The table includes about 77,000 clones, approximately 89% detected once. Comment on this clone: As yet, its antigen is unknown.

Study results and caveats: No antigen was identified for the clonally expanded peripheral T cells. Researchers report that CD8+ T cells had, on average, more expanded clones than CD4+.

The receptor was derived from an adult with an advanced solid tumor such as melanoma, head and neck, liver or kidney cancer. The chain carries TRBV14 and TRBJ2-3; D is ambiguous. Here the sequenced sample was CD4+ or CD8+ T cells sorted from blood, taken in a trial of the OX40 agonist ivuxolimab. Here the CDR3 DNA reads TGTGCCAGCAGGGGCACAGATACGCAGTATTTT. Protein product: CASRGTDTQYF.